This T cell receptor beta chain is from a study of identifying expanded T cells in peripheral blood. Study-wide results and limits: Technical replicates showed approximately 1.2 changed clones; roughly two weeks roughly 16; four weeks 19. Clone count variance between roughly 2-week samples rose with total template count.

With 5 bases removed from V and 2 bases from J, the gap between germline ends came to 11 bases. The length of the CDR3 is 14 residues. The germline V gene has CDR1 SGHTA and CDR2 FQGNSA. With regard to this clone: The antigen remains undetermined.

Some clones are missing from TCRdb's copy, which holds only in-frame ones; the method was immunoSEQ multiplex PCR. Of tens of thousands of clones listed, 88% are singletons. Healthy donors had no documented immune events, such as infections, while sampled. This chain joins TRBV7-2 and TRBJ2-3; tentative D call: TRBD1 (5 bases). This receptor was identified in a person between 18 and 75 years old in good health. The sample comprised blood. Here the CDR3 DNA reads TGTGCCAGCAGCAGGCAGGGCAACACAGATACGCAGTATTTT. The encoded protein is CASSRQGNTDTQYF.